Detailed here is one T cell receptor beta chain. What it binds is not known. These data are taken from a study of T-cell reconstitution after alpha-beta-depleted transplantation in children. CDR3 length equals 14 residues. The V end lost 1 base, the J end lost 2 bases, and 9 bases lay between the germline ends. Germline V gene lookup returns CDR1 SEHNR and CDR2 FQNEAQ (reference sequence). Library preparation (for TCRbeta) was performed with unique molecular identifiers. TCRdb reprocessed the PCR reads with MiXCR, giving one entry per CDR3 protein. This sample has around 450,000 distinct CDR3 sequences, with around two fifths found just once. Broader study findings: T-cell counts and diversity at one year following transplant were attributed mainly to newly produced T cells. Some patients showed high day-60 TCRbeta diversity, which derived from surviving recipient T cells and thymic progenitors. Reports say that about two months after transplant, the alpha-beta T cells came out of several hundred graft clones that had expanded.

The V and J genes are TRBV7-9 and TRBJ2-7, with a possible D match to TRBD2 (5 bases). The sequence came from a girl aged 2-10 years with aplastic anemia, due to receive a stem cell transplant. The source material was PBMCs, sampled before TCRalphabeta/CD19-depleted stem cell transplant. CDR3 sequence (DNA): TGTGCCAGCAGCTTAGTTGCGGGTCCCTACGAGCAGTACTTC. It specifies CASSLVAGPYEQYF.